The next 16 T cell receptor beta chains were all read from a single sample in a study of shared clonotypes between healthy human individuals. TCRdb's table, derived via immunoSEQ multiplex PCR, lists solely in-frame clones and lacks some. The repertoire holds roughly 600,000 clones, with 95% to 98% as singletons. Positive CCR7 selection of CD45RO-negative cells yielded the naive CD8 cells, and terminally differentiated effector memory CD45RA+ cells were excluded. Material: naive CD8+ T cells sorted from blood. These receptors were obtained from a man aged 25-45 years in good health.

The gene calls are TRBV11-2 and TRBJ1-2; 8 bases align to TRBD1. Germline lookup yields CDR1 SGHAT and CDR2 FQNNGV. With 5 bases clipped from V and 0 bases from J, the junction kept 8 bases outside the gene matches. The CDR3 length is 16 residues. The chain's CDR3 is CASSTTGQGANYGYTF. CDR3 nucleotide sequence: TGTGCCAGCAGCACAACTGGACAGGGCGCTAACTATGGCTACACCTTC.

The V call is TRBV30, the J call TRBJ2-7; D possibly corresponds to TRBD2 (6 bases). The CDR3 loop spans 15 amino acids. V dropped 4 bases and J dropped 0 bases, with 16 bases sitting between them. Germline-derived CDR1 and CDR2 are GTSNPN and SVGIG (reference sequence). Here the CDR3 reads CAWTPLATSSYEQYF. Here the CDR3 DNA reads TGTGCCTGGACCCCCCTAGCGACCAGCTCCTACGAGCAGTACTTC. Full variable domain (missing parts from reference TRBV30 and TRBJ2-7): SQTIHQWPATLVQPVGSPLSLECTVEGTSNPNLYWYRQAAGRGLQLLFYSVGIGQISSEVPQNLSASRPQDRQFILSSKKLLLSDSGFYLCAWTPLATSSYEQYFGPGTRLTVT.

The gene calls are TRBV7-6 and TRBJ2-7; the match to TRBD2 covers 7 bases. Germline V gene sequence: CDR1 SGHVS, CDR2 FNYEAQ. With V trimmed by 5 bases and J by 5 bases, 12 bases remained unmatched. This CDR3 is 15 amino acids long. The CDR3 nucleotides are TGTGCCAGCAGCCCCGCCGCGGGAGTGCGTAACGAGCAGTACTTC. Its protein is CASSPAAGVRNEQYF. Looking up the rest from reference TRBV7-6 and TRBJ2-7 gives the full variable domain: GAGVSQSPRYKVTKRGQDVALRCDPISGHVSLYWYRQALGQGPEFLTYFNYEAQQDKSGLPNDRFSAERPEGSISTLTIQRTEQRDSAMYRCASSPAAGVRNEQYFGPGTRLTVT.

DNA of the CDR3: TGTGCCAGCAGTTTTCAAGGTAGCACAGATACGCAGTATTTT. Translation: CASSFQGSTDTQYF. The chain couples TRBV27 to TRBJ2-3; D gene unclear. Per the germline V gene, CDR1 is MNHEY and CDR2 is SMNVEV (reference sequence). Trimming took 3 bases from V and 0 from J, leaving 7 bases between them. CDR3 length: 14 residues.

This rearrangement joins TRBV10-2 to TRBJ2-7; 7 bases are shared with TRBD1. The CDR3 sequence is 15 residues long. Trimming cost V 2 bases and J 3 bases; bases outside gene matches: 7. Germline V lookup: CDR1 WSHSY, CDR2 SAAADI. The CDR3 region is CASSETEDRRYEQYF. The CDR3 coding sequence is TGCGCCAGCAGTGAGACGGAGGACAGGCGCTACGAGCAGTACTTC.

The chain employs TRBV27 and TRBJ2-1; possibly TRBD2 for D (6 bases). CDR1 is MNHEY and CDR2 is SMNVEV in the germline V gene (reference sequence). CDR3 length equals 14 residues. Trimming left V 0 bases short and J 6 bases short, with 9 bases between. CDR3 amino acids: CASSLSREFNEQFF. CDR3 nucleotide sequence: TGTGCCAGCAGTTTATCACGGGAGTTCAATGAGCAGTTCTTC.

V gene TRBV5-1 combines with J gene TRBJ2-7; D unresolved. Germline CDR1 SGHRS, CDR2 YFSETQ. V was shortened by 4 bases and J by 5 bases, with 13 bases between the two germline ends. This CDR3 region has 13 residues. The CDR3 here is CASSERIGDEQYF. DNA for the CDR3: TGCGCCAGCAGCGAAAGGATTGGGGACGAGCAGTACTTC.

This chain connects TRBV7-9 to TRBJ2-7; 8 bases map to TRBD1. Trimming took 8 bases from V and 6 from J; bases not matched to a gene: 15. The CDR3 has 15 residues. The V gene's germline CDR1 is SEHNR and CDR2 FQNEAQ (reference sequence). CDR3 bases: TGTGCCAGCCTCAATACAGGGGGTGGAAAATTCGAGCAGTACTTC. Translation gives CASLNTGGGKFEQYF.

The chain uses TRBV7-9 and TRBJ2-1; 9 nucleotides align to TRBD2. Trimming removed 5 bases from V and 8 bases from J; junction bases left unmatched: 10. The CDR3 totals 15 residues. CDR1 and CDR2 from the germline V gene are SEHNR and FQNEAQ (reference sequence). Here the CDR3 reads CASSPGLAPNYEQFF. The CDR3 nucleotides are TGTGCCAGCAGCCCAGGACTAGCGCCGAACTATGAGCAGTTCTTC.

This chain uses TRBV27 with TRBJ1-1; 7 bases match TRBD1. This CDR3 comprises 15 residues. In germline, CDR1 is MNHEY, CDR2 SMNVEV (reference sequence). Unmatched junction bases numbered 5, after V lost 4 bases and J lost 0 bases. The CDR3 DNA reads TGTGCCAGCAGTTCAGGGGGAACCATGAACACTGAAGCTTTCTTT. Translated: CASSSGGTMNTEAFF.

This clone showed up just once. The chain has TRBV6-5 and TRBJ2-1, with D perhaps given as TRBD1 or TRBD2 (5 bases each). V was pared by 2 bases and J by 0 bases, with 8 bases between. The CDR3 has 15 residues. CDR1 is MNHEY and CDR2 is SVGAGI in the germline V gene. CDR3: CASSYRDASYNEQFF. CDR3 bases: TGTGCCAGCAGTTACCGGGACGCCTCCTACAATGAGCAGTTCTTC.

The chain couples TRBV28 to TRBJ2-7; D is perhaps TRBD2 (6 bases). Germline-derived CDR1 and CDR2 are MDHEN and SYDVKM. There are 14 residues in the CDR3. V was clipped by 1 base and J by 6 bases, with 13 bases between them. The CDR3 here is CASSLFSGRLEQYF. CDR3 sequence (DNA): TGTGCCAGCAGTTTATTCAGCGGGCGGCTCGAGCAGTACTTC.

The J gene is TRBJ2-3, the V gene TRBV28, with TRBD1 matching 8 bases. V was clipped by 4 bases and J by 2 bases; unmatched bases: 8. The length of the CDR3 is 16 residues. Germline values: CDR1 MDHEN, CDR2 SYDVKM. CDR3 DNA sequence: TGTGCCAGCAGTTATGAGAGGACAGGGAACACAGATACGCAGTATTTT. Amino acids: CASSYERTGNTDTQYF.

The chain employs TRBV9 and TRBJ1-3; no clear D. Germline values: CDR1 SGDLS, CDR2 YYNGEE. Trimming stripped 0 bases from V and 0 bases from J, with 7 bases between. This CDR3 is built from 15 residues. The CDR3: CASSVDDLSGNTIYF. CDR3 DNA: TGTGCCAGCAGCGTAGACGACCTCTCTGGAAACACCATATATTTT. Looking up the rest from reference TRBV9 and TRBJ1-3 gives the full variable domain: DSGVTQTPKHLITATGQRVTLRCSPRSGDLSVYWYQQSLDQGLQFLIQYYNGEERAKGNILERFSAQQFPDLHSELNLSSLELGDSALYFCASSVDDLSGNTIYFGEGSWLTVV.

The gene calls are TRBV10-2 and TRBJ2-3; 10 nucleotides align to TRBD2. The CDR3 covers 15 residues. V lost 6 bases and J lost 2; bases outside the gene matches: 5. Germline V gives CDR1 WSHSY, CDR2 SAAADI. CDR3 nucleotide sequence: TGCGCCAGCAGGCCTACTAGCGGGAACACAGATACGCAGTATTTT. Translated, it gives CASRPTSGNTDTQYF.

The rearrangement joins TRBV9 to TRBJ2-3; D may be TRBD1 (6 bases). This CDR3 spans 17 amino acids. Germline CDR1 and CDR2: SGDLS and YYNGEE. The V end was cut by 0 bases, the J end by 6 bases, with 20 bases between. Here the CDR3 reads CASSVGETGFPEDTQYF. The CDR3 DNA follows: TGTGCCAGCAGCGTAGGAGAAACAGGGTTCCCAGAGGATACGCAGTATTTT.